This T cell receptor (beta chain) comes out of a study of regulatory T cells in long-lasting Graves disease. Germline V gene data show CDR1 as SGHVS and CDR2 as FQNEAQ. The CDR3 has 15 amino acids. Losses at the gene ends were 2 bases for V and 3 bases for J; bases not matched to a gene: 4. For TCR beta, libraries came from iRepertoire HTBI primers and Arm-PCR of CDR3 regions. Each CDR3 protein gets one entry after TCRdb re-called the multiplex PCR reads with MiXCR. The sample lists 400,000 to 500,000 distinct CDR3 sequences, about 15% occurring once. The time point denotes: newly diagnosed GD, antithyroid drugs for less than 3 months. Following extraction of RNA from PBMCs, that RNA was used to make the TCR library. This clonotype showed up many times. These data are also associated with another study on T cells in Graves' hyperthyroidism and ophthalmopathy.

The V call is TRBV7-8, the J call TRBJ2-3; 8 bases align to TRBD2. This specimen consisted of peripheral blood mononuclear cells (PBMCs), obtained at new diagnosis, from a patient treated with antithyroid drugs. The sequence derives from a woman aged 18-29 years with Graves disease. CDR3 in DNA: TGTGCCAGCAGCTTACTAGCGGGTCAGACAGATACGCAGTATTTT. Its translation is CASSLLAGQTDTQYF.